This TCR beta chain is from a study of shared clonotypes between healthy human individuals. About this clone: Antigen specificity is unknown.

Those who donated were healthy HIV-negative adults, with no recent acute infections or vaccinations reported. The CDR3 totals 15 residues. Per the germline V gene, CDR1 is SGHRS and CDR2 is YFSETQ. After removal of 4 bases from V and 1 base from J, the junction contained 4 bases not matched to a gene. Overall study results and limits: Among donors, the sharing of clonotypes was expected to be influenced by sequencing depth. In having few donors, the study represented limited genetic and exposure-history diversity.

Several immunoSEQ plates held equal portions of the genomic DNA taken from each subset. Generated by immunoSEQ multiplex PCR, the TCRdb table keeps only in-frame clones and is missing some. The profile covers some 630,000 clones, with 72% appearing a single time and roughly 1.8% taken by the ten largest. The clonotype comes from a woman between 25 and 40 years old in good health. This chain joins TRBV5-1 and TRBJ2-1, with TRBD1 identical over 8 bases. The sequenced material came from memory CD4+ T cells sorted from blood. The subset here: CD45RA-negative fraction. The CDR3 reads CASSRDRPSYNEQFF. The CDR3 DNA follows: TGCGCCAGCAGCCGGGACAGGCCTTCCTACAATGAGCAGTTCTTC.